Only a few counts were recorded for the clone carrying this TCR beta chain. Its antigen remains unknown. With 60 Vbeta and 13 Jbeta primers, the PCR was carried out. Data came from immunoSEQ multiplex PCR; TCRdb stores just in-frame clones and leaves some out. The sample includes over 100,000 clones, around three quarters of them seen just once. This sample is drawn from a study of cytomegalovirus exposure and HLA in healthy donors. Study information: In terms of ancestry, the Caucasian-associated cluster contained about 81% of the roughly 400 genotyped donors. Regarding the study as a whole: In a later analysis, donors in an Asian-associated ancestry cluster reportedly had fewer N-insertions in productive TCRs than the cohort mean.

V lost 4 bases to trimming and J lost 4 bases, with 17 bases between them. Germline V gene data show CDR1 as SGHRS and CDR2 as YFSETQ. This CDR3 spans 15 amino acids. All the people who gave samples were healthy bone marrow donors. This receptor was obtained from a woman under 30 in good health and CMV-seropositive. The chain is built from TRBV5-1 and TRBJ1-1, with a possible D match to TRBD1 (6 bases). Sequences were obtained from PBMCs. This CDR3 reads CASSPRTDFSTEAFF. The CDR3 nucleotides are TGCGCCAGCAGCCCCCGGACAGACTTTAGCACTGAAGCTTTCTTT.